This T cell receptor beta chain was documented in a study of cytomegalovirus exposure and HLA in healthy donors. Here immunoSEQ multiplex PCR was the method, and the copy in TCRdb shows in-frame clones only, minus some. The table records fewer than 85,000 clones, roughly 94% of them present only once. Trimming pared 8 bases from V and 6 bases from J, leaving 16 bases between. CDR3 length equals 14 residues. Germline V gene lookup returns CDR1 MNHNY and CDR2 SVGAGI (reference sequence). The sequence came from a woman aged 18-29 years in good health and CMV-seronegative. The material sequenced was PBMCs. V and J are TRBV6-6 and TRBJ2-2; D uncertain. CDR3 in DNA: TGTGCCAGCGGGTACCCTTCAGGTCCCGGGGAGCTGTTTTTT. Amino acid sequence: CASGYPSGPGELFF.